This entry lists 21 T cell receptor beta chains sequenced from one sample in a study of blood T cell repertoires in COVID-19. TCRdb's copy holds only in-frame clones and misses some; the assay was immunoSEQ multiplex PCR. The sample gives about 150,000 clones, approximately 80% of which show up once; 9% to 14% is in the top ten. The sequenced sample consisted of peripheral blood. These receptors came from a woman between 55 and 75 years old with COVID-19, enrolled during active disease.

The genes are TRBV6-5 and TRBJ2-3; TRBD2 is a possible D gene (5 bases). Trimming removed 7 bases at V and 6 bases at J, with 14 bases between. CDR3 length: 13 residues. The V gene's germline CDR1 is MNHEY and CDR2 SVGAGI. CDR3 nucleotides: TGTGCCAGCAATAGATGGGGAGTGGATACGCAGTATTTT. Translation gives CASNRWGVDTQYF.

The rearrangement joins TRBV5-4 to TRBJ2-1, with 9 positions matching TRBD2. This CDR3 spans 15 amino acids. V lost 0 bases to trimming and J lost 2 bases; unmatched junction nucleotides: 0. Germline-derived CDR1 and CDR2 are SGHNT and YYREEE (reference sequence). CDR3 amino acids: CASSLGLAAYNEQFF. The CDR3 nucleotides read TGTGCCAGCAGCTTGGGACTAGCGGCCTACAATGAGCAGTTCTTC.

The chain couples TRBV10-3 to TRBJ1-1, with a tentative D call TRBD1 (6 bases). The length of the CDR3 is 13 residues. The germline CDR1 and CDR2 sequences are ENHRY and SYGVKD. With 10 bases removed from V and 1 base from J, the gap between germline ends came to 13 bases. CDR3 sequence reads: CATRQEKNTEAFF. Here the CDR3 DNA reads TGTGCCACCAGACAGGAAAAGAACACTGAAGCTTTCTTT.

This clone was recorded only once. The chain recombines TRBV19 with TRBJ2-1, with D perhaps TRBD1 (6 bases). The CDR3 runs to 15 residues. Between the trimmed V and J ends, which lost 3 bases and 2 bases, there was a span of 11 bases. Looked up from germline, CDR1 is LNHDA and CDR2 is SQIVND (reference sequence). The CDR3 here is CASSMQGPTYNEQFF. The CDR3, as DNA: TGTGCCAGTAGTATGCAGGGGCCCACCTACAATGAGCAGTTCTTC.

The chain employs TRBV3-1 (or the pseudogene TRBV3-2) and TRBJ1-1, with TRBD1 as a possible D gene (5 bases). CDR3 length equals 15 residues. The V gene lost 2 bases and the J gene lost 4 bases, with 14 bases spanning the gap. CDR1 is LGHDT and CDR2 is YNNKEL in the germline V gene (reference sequence). The CDR3 here is CASSQLGHSGTEAFF. CDR3 nucleotide sequence: TGTGCCAGCAGCCAACTCGGACACTCGGGCACTGAAGCTTTCTTT.

This rearrangement joins TRBV7-9 to TRBJ1-5; 7 bases line up with TRBD1. The CDR3 has 16 amino acids. V gave up 1 base and J gave up 4 bases; unmatched junction bases: 7. CDR1 is SEHNR, CDR2 FQNEAQ, per germline (reference sequence). CDR3 DNA sequence: TGTGCCAGCAGCTTAGGGGGACAGACCTCAAATCAGCCCCAGCATTTT. It encodes CASSLGGQTSNQPQHF.

The chain couples TRBV4-2 to TRBJ2-6; D remains ambiguous. Germline CDR1 and CDR2: LGHNA and YNFKEQ. The CDR3 covers 16 residues. Trimming took 4 bases from V and 0 from J, leaving 10 bases between them. The CDR3 spells CASSPSTGSGANVLTF. DNA of the CDR3: TGTGCCAGCAGCCCTAGTACCGGCTCTGGGGCCAACGTCCTGACTTTC.

The rearrangement links TRBV5-1 to TRBJ2-1; 8 nucleotides line up with TRBD1. There are 15 residues in the CDR3. With 2 bases clipped from V and 8 bases from J, the junction kept 9 bases outside the gene matches. The germline gives CDR1 SGHRS, CDR2 YFSETQ. The CDR3 region is CASSLYRTGRDEQFF. The CDR3 nucleotides are TGCGCCAGCAGCTTATACCGGACAGGGCGGGATGAGCAGTTCTTC.

The chain links TRBV10-2 to TRBJ1-4, with a weak D call TRBD1 (6 bases). Germline lookup yields CDR1 WSHSY and CDR2 SAAADI. V was clipped by 3 bases and J by 8 bases, with 16 bases between them. CDR3 length equals 15 residues. The CDR3 loop reads CASSEGGRGTEKLFF. As DNA, the CDR3 is TGCGCCAGCAGTGAAGGGGGAAGAGGAACCGAAAAACTGTTTTTT.

The rearrangement links TRBV27 to TRBJ1-1, with TRBD1 matching 7 bases. The length of the CDR3 is 13 residues. The V gene's germline CDR1 is MNHEY and CDR2 SMNVEV (reference sequence). The junction had 1 base not matched to a gene; V was cut back by 6 bases and J by 0 bases. CDR3 residues: CASRGQLNTEAFF. DNA of the CDR3: TGTGCCAGCAGGGGACAGCTGAACACTGAAGCTTTCTTT.

The rearrangement joins TRBV6-1 to TRBJ2-7; TRBD2 matches at 9 bases. The germline gives CDR1 MNHNS, CDR2 SASEGT. The CDR3 spans 16 residues. V gave up 4 bases and J gave up 1 base; unmatched junction bases: 8. The CDR3 region is CASSGVVREGSYEQYF. In nucleotides, the CDR3 is TGTGCCAGCAGTGGAGTTGTGCGGGAGGGTTCCTACGAGCAGTACTTC.

This chain joins TRBV11-2 and TRBJ1-6; 9 positions agree with TRBD1. The CDR3 loop spans 14 amino acids. From germline, CDR1 is SGHAT and CDR2 FQNNGV. After removal of 5 bases from V and 10 bases from J, the junction contained 6 bases not matched to a gene. This chain's CDR3 is CASSPGTGTSPLHF. CDR3 nucleotides: TGTGCCAGCAGCCCCGGGACAGGGACCTCACCCCTCCACTTT.

V gene TRBV7-9 combines with J gene TRBJ2-7; 9 bases fit TRBD2. Germline CDR1 is SEHNR and CDR2 is FQNEAQ (reference sequence). This CDR3 is built from 15 residues. V shed 3 bases, J shed 6 bases, and the junction held 9 bases outside the gene matches. This CDR3 reads CASSLLALAGTEQYF. The CDR3 DNA reads TGTGCCAGCAGCTTGCTCGCGCTAGCGGGAACCGAGCAGTACTTC.

The chain is built from TRBV10-2 and TRBJ1-2; 9 bases agree with TRBD1. The CDR3 extends over 14 amino acids. The V gene's germline CDR1 is WSHSY and CDR2 SAAADI. The J segment lost 5 bases and the V segment lost 6 bases, leaving 7 bases of the junction unmatched. The CDR3 bases are TGCGCCAGCAGGCCACAGGGGGCTTTTTATGGCTACACCTTC. As protein: CASRPQGAFYGYTF.

The CDR3 DNA is TGCGCCAGCAGCCGAGCTCAAGATACGCAGTATTTT. This codes for CASSRAQDTQYF. The chain employs TRBV5-1 and TRBJ2-3; no definite D call. The germline CDR1 and CDR2 sequences are SGHRS and YFSETQ. CDR3 length: 12 amino acids. Trimming cost V 4 bases and J 5 bases, with 8 bases left between them.

The chain recombines TRBV2 with TRBJ1-5, with TRBD1 identical over 7 bases. Germline trimming cut 4 bases from V and 1 base from J; bases unmatched to any gene: 4. From germline, CDR1 is SNHLY and CDR2 FYNNEI. The CDR3 runs 15 residues. The CDR3 protein is CASSVQGNSNQPQHF. The CDR3 DNA is TGTGCCAGCAGTGTACAGGGGAACAGCAATCAGCCCCAGCATTTT.

There are a few counts of this clone. V gene TRBV7-9 combines with J gene TRBJ2-3, with 13 bases identical to TRBD2. CDR3 length equals 18 residues. Germline CDR1 is SEHNR and CDR2 is FQNEAQ (reference sequence). With V trimmed by 3 bases and J by 3 bases, 9 bases remained unmatched. CDR3 sequence reads: CASSFTSGGALMTDTQYF. CDR3 bases: TGTGCCAGCAGCTTCACTAGCGGGGGGGCCCTAATGACAGATACGCAGTATTTT.

This rearrangement joins TRBV5-4 to TRBJ2-3; D possibly corresponds to TRBD2 (7 bases). The CDR3 extends over 16 amino acids. Per the germline V gene, CDR1 is SGHNT and CDR2 is YYREEE (reference sequence). V was cut by 4 bases and J by 1 base, with 16 bases left in between. CDR3 amino acids: CASSPLGGRGTDTQYF. Here the CDR3 DNA reads TGTGCCAGCAGCCCTCTCGGGGGGCGGGGCACAGATACGCAGTATTTT.

The V call is TRBV29-1, the J call TRBJ1-1; the D is unclear. Looked up from germline, CDR1 is SQVTM and CDR2 is ANQGSEA. Trimming cost V 7 bases and J 0 bases, with 12 bases left between them. This CDR3 spans 13 amino acids. CDR3 in amino acids: CSADSVMNTEAFF. CDR3 nucleotides: TGCAGCGCGGACTCCGTTATGAACACTGAAGCTTTCTTT.

The rearrangement links TRBV6-6 to TRBJ1-2; D is possibly TRBD1 (5 bases). Germline-derived CDR1 and CDR2 are MNHNY and SVGAGI (reference sequence). V was trimmed by 7 bases and J by 4 bases, leaving 13 bases between them. The CDR3 spans 13 residues. CDR3 in amino acids: CASTPQGGYGYTF. The CDR3 coding sequence is TGTGCCAGCACCCCCCAGGGCGGCTATGGCTACACCTTC.

The chain joins TRBV6-5 to TRBJ2-4; TRBD1 aligns across 8 bases. V shed 5 bases, J shed 0 bases, and the junction held 3 bases outside the gene matches. This CDR3 has 15 amino acids. The V gene's germline CDR1 is MNHEY and CDR2 SVGAGI. The CDR3 is CASSRQGLAKNIQYF. The CDR3 coding sequence is TGTGCCAGCAGTAGACAGGGGTTAGCCAAAAACATTCAGTACTTC.